The T cell receptor (beta chain) described here comes from a study of blood T cell repertoires in COVID-19. Study context: Donors in the United States, Italy and Spain gave samples during acute or convalescent COVID-19.

This table comes from immunoSEQ multiplex PCR, and its TCRdb copy is limited to in-frame clones, with some not included. This table holds over 120,000 clones, around 90% found once. Between the trimmed V and J ends, which lost 0 bases and 4 bases, there was a span of 5 bases. This CDR3 region has 12 residues. The germline V gene encodes CDR1 GTSNPN and CDR2 SVGIG (reference sequence). This clone was found once. The chain links TRBV30 to TRBJ2-3; D is uncertain. The sequencing input was peripheral blood. The source of this sequence is a man in his 70s with acute or convalescent COVID-19. CDR3 sequence reads: CAWSVQSDTQYF. CDR3 coding DNA: TGTGCCTGGAGTGTACAATCAGATACGCAGTATTTT. The complete variable domain, with remaining parts taken from reference TRBV30 and TRBJ2-3, reads SQTIHQWPATLVQPVGSPLSLECTVEGTSNPNLYWYRQAAGRGLQLLFYSVGIGQISSEVPQNLSASRPQDRQFILSSKKLLLSDSGFYLCAWSVQSDTQYFGPGTRLTVL.